Only one count was recorded for the clone carrying this T cell receptor beta chain. Study processing details: How many nucleated cells were present was estimated from reference gene primer amplification. The protocol was immunoSEQ multiplex PCR, while the TCRdb copy is restricted to in-frame clones and leaves out a portion. The DNA was the basis for D and trimming; V, J and clone size are from that table. The sample includes around 200,000 clones, nearly 85% seen only once; the top ten take about 1.3%. CDR1 SGDLS and CDR2 YYNGEE come from the germline V gene. Trimming shortened V by 8 bases and J by 3 bases, and 15 bases separated the two germline ends. There are 14 residues in the CDR3. Seattle patients were enrolled while actively infected and followed longitudinally. This sample is part of a study of blood T cell repertoires in COVID-19.

The sample was peripheral blood. This TCR was recovered from a woman aged 25 to 39 with COVID-19, enrolled during active disease. The rearrangement joins TRBV9 to TRBJ1-5; no clear D. In DNA form, the CDR3 reads TGTGCCAGTGGGTTCGGCAGGATCAATCAGCCCCAGCATTTT. Amino acid sequence: CASGFGRINQPQHF.